The rows below give T cell receptor beta chains drawn from one sample of a study of CD8+ T cells in alopecia areata. Some clones are missing from TCRdb's copy, which holds only in-frame ones; the method was immunoSEQ multiplex PCR. The sample contains 80,000 to 100,000 clones, around 44% of which appear only once. Material: CD4+ T cells sorted from blood. Receptor source: a human donor with alopecia areata. The CDR3 runs from the conserved cysteine through the conserved F or W. A D gene is named only where the DNA matches it firmly. Some rows mark clone size as missing; the rest say once, few, many or name a class of expanded clone.

once TRBJ2-7 . TRBV20-1 TGCAGTGCTAGTCACAGCTACGAGCAGTACTTC CSASHSYEQYF
few TRBJ2-3 TRBD2 TRBV30 TGTGCCTGGAGTGGGTGGGGAGGGGCGGATACGCAGTATTTT CAWSGWGGADTQYF
. TRBJ2-3 TRBD1 TRBV30 TGTGCCTGGAGGGAGGGGGACAGGATCGCAGATACGCAGTATTTT CAWREGDRIADTQYF
few TRBJ1-6 TRBD1 TRBV5-1 TGCGCCAGCAGCCCCGGACAGGGGTGGTCACCCCTCCACTTT CASSPGQGWSPLHF
. TRBJ2-3 TRBD1 TRBV29-1 TGCAGCGGTACGGGACAGTACACAGATACGCAGTATTTT CSGTGQYTDTQYF
. TRBJ2-1 . TRBV10-3 TGTGCCATCAGGGACTTGAACAATGAGCAGTTCTTC CAIRDLNNEQFF
. TRBJ2-3 . TRBV29-1 TGCAGCGTTGAATCGGGGCCCGATACGCAGTATTTT CSVESGPDTQYF
. TRBJ2-2 TRBD1 TRBV5-1 TGCGCCAGCAGCTGGACAGGGGGCGAGGCCGGGGAGCTGTTTTTT CASSWTGGEAGELFF
. TRBJ1-2 . TRBV23-1 TGCGCCAGCAGTCGGGGGGGTTATGGCTACACCTTC CASSRGGYGYTF
. TRBJ2-4 . TRBV29-1 TGCAGCGGGCTCGGTGGGTGGGCCAAAAACATTCAGTACTTC CSGLGGWAKNIQYF
few TRBJ1-3 . TRBV28 TGTGCCAGCAGTTTATCAAACACCATATATTTT CASSLSNTIYF
. TRBJ2-2 . TRBV9 TGTGCCAGCAGCGTTGGAGAGAACACCGGGGAGCTGTTTTTT CASSVGENTGELFF
. TRBJ2-7 . TRBV29-1 TGCAGCGTTGCGAACTCCTACGAGCAGTACTTC CSVANSYEQYF
. TRBJ2-1 TRBD2 TRBV5-4 TGTGCCAGCAGCCCCGCCCGACTAGCGGGATTCAATGAGCAGTTCTTC CASSPARLAGFNEQFF
. TRBJ2-2 . TRBV18 TGTGCCAGCTCACCACAAGGCCCCACCGGGGAGCTGTTTTTT CASSPQGPTGELFF
few TRBJ2-7 TRBD1 TRBV29-1 TGCAGCGTTGCCCGGACAGGCCCCTACGAGCAGTACTTC CSVARTGPYEQYF
. TRBJ2-3 . TRBV29-1 TGCAGCGTTGGTTATAAGCTGGCAGATACGCAGTATTTT CSVGYKLADTQYF
. TRBJ2-1 TRBD1 TRBV5-1 TGCGCCAGCAGCCTCGACAGGGAATGGGATGAGCAGTTCTTC CASSLDREWDEQFF
. TRBJ2-7 TRBD1 TRBV30 TGTGCCTGGAGGACACCGGGACAGTCCTACGAGCAGTACTTC CAWRTPGQSYEQYF
few TRBJ2-7 . TRBV30 TGTGCCTGGAGTCCCACAAGAACCGGGGTGGAGCAGTACTTC CAWSPTRTGVEQYF
. TRBJ1-6 . TRBV30 TGTGCCTGGAAACGGAAGAATTCACCCCTCCACTTT CAWKRKNSPLHF
few TRBJ2-2 . TRBV29-1 TGCAGCGTTGGGACAACAGGAAACACCGGGGAGCTGTTTTTT CSVGTTGNTGELFF
. TRBJ2-3 . TRBV28 TGTGCCAGCAGTTTCTCAGCACCTAGACTTGGGTCCGCAGATACGCAGTATTTT CASSFSAPRLGSADTQYF
few TRBJ2-3 . TRBV7-2 TGTGCCAGCAGCTTAGCGGGAGCCCCGCCAGATACGCAGTATTTT CASSLAGAPPDTQYF
few TRBJ2-1 . TRBV19 TGTGCCAGTAGTTACCTAGGACGGACCCCTACGGGAAATGAGCAGTTCTTC CASSYLGRTPTGNEQFF
few TRBJ2-1 . TRBV29-1 TGCAGCGTTGAAGAGACCTTCTCCTACAATGAGCAGTTCTTC CSVEETFSYNEQFF
. TRBJ2-7 TRBD1 TRBV29-1 TGCAGCGTTGACGGGACAGGGCGCTACGAGCAGTACTTC CSVDGTGRYEQYF
. TRBJ2-6 . TRBV4-3 TGCGCCAGCAGCCAAGTATCCGGGGCCAACGTCCTGACTTTC CASSQVSGANVLTF
. TRBJ1-4 TRBD1 TRBV5-1 TGCGCCAGCAGCTACGTAGGACAGGACGAAAAACTGTTTTTT CASSYVGQDEKLFF
few TRBJ1-1 . TRBV30 TGTGCCTGGAGTGTCGTCACTGAAGCTTTCTTT CAWSVVTEAFF
few TRBJ2-1 TRBD2 TRBV29-1 TGCAGCGCCTCACTAGCGGGGGGGCGAAATGAGCAGTTCTTC CSASLAGGRNEQFF